Listed below are T cell receptor beta chains from one sample, sequenced in a study of blood T cell repertoires in COVID-19. The repertoire was sequenced with immunoSEQ multiplex PCR; TCRdb's copy has only in-frame clones and lacks some. Of 300,000 to 500,000 clones in the sample, over 75% were seen once. The specimen sequenced was PBMCs or T cells enriched from blood (not recorded which). These receptors came from a woman aged 30 to 39 with acute COVID-19. Each CDR3 is given with its conserved first and last residue. D genes are given only for firm matches. Only some rows state a clone size, as once, few, many or a class for expanded clones.

D gene: -
V gene: TRBV5-1
J gene: TRBJ1-2
clone size: -
CDR3 protein: CASSLDPGKGGYTF
CDR3 DNA: TGCGCCAGCAGCTTGGATCCGGGGAAGGGAGGCTACACCTTC

D gene: -
V gene: TRBV2
J gene: TRBJ2-7
clone size: once
CDR3 protein: CAAQARAGIYEQYF
CDR3 DNA: TGTGCCGCACAGGCCCGGGCAGGGATCTACGAGCAGTACTTC

D gene: -
V gene: TRBV25-1
J gene: TRBJ1-1
clone size: -
CDR3 protein: CASSERETPTTEAFF
CDR3 DNA: TGTGCCAGCAGTGAACGGGAAACCCCCACCACTGAAGCTTTCTTT

D gene: -
V gene: TRBV27
J gene: TRBJ1-1
clone size: -
CDR3 protein: CASSPYLDMNTEAFF
CDR3 DNA: TGTGCCAGCAGTCCCTATTTAGACATGAACACTGAAGCTTTCTTT

D gene: -
V gene: TRBV5-1
J gene: TRBJ1-5
clone size: -
CDR3 protein: CASSPDFGSNQPQHF
CDR3 DNA: TGCGCCAGCAGCCCTGACTTCGGTAGCAATCAGCCCCAGCATTTT

D gene: TRBD1
V gene: TRBV7-8
J gene: TRBJ1-4
clone size: few
CDR3 protein: CASSSGTGNEKLFF
CDR3 DNA: TGTGCCAGCAGCTCCGGGACAGGGAATGAAAAACTGTTTTTT

D gene: TRBD1
V gene: TRBV19
J gene: TRBJ2-1
clone size: once
CDR3 protein: CASRPGQKIYEQFF
CDR3 DNA: TGTGCCAGTAGGCCGGGACAGAAAATCTATGAGCAGTTCTTC

D gene: -
V gene: TRBV10-3
J gene: TRBJ1-3
clone size: -
CDR3 protein: CAISADSLEYSGNTIYF
CDR3 DNA: TGTGCCATCAGTGCGGACAGCCTGGAATACTCTGGAAACACCATATATTTT

D gene: -
V gene: TRBV27
J gene: TRBJ2-7
clone size: -
CDR3 protein: CASSLGRGPPQQYF
CDR3 DNA: TGTGCCAGCAGTTTGGGCAGGGGACCTCCACAGCAGTACTTC

D gene: -
V gene: TRBV7-3
J gene: TRBJ2-1
clone size: -
CDR3 protein: CASSLGSHNEQFF
CDR3 DNA: TGTGCCAGCAGCTTAGGCAGTCACAATGAGCAGTTCTTC

D gene: -
V gene: TRBV25-1
J gene: TRBJ2-2
clone size: -
CDR3 protein: CASSELGAAGELFF
CDR3 DNA: TGTGCCAGCAGTGAATTGGGGGCAGCCGGGGAGCTGTTTTTT

D gene: TRBD1
V gene: TRBV5-1
J gene: TRBJ2-3
clone size: -
CDR3 protein: CASSPAGTGEWVNTQYF
CDR3 DNA: TGCGCCAGCAGCCCCGCCGGGACAGGGGAATGGGTGAATACGCAGTATTTT

D gene: -
V gene: TRBV5-1
J gene: TRBJ1-1
clone size: few
CDR3 protein: CASSSLRKGGGTEAFF
CDR3 DNA: TGCGCCAGCAGCTCTCTCCGGAAGGGAGGGGGAACTGAAGCTTTCTTT

D gene: -
V gene: TRBV6-2/TRBV6-3
J gene: TRBJ2-3
clone size: once
CDR3 protein: CASSYVVGTQYF
CDR3 DNA: TGTGCCAGCAGTTACGTAGTCGGTACGCAGTATTTT

D gene: TRBD1
V gene: TRBV19
J gene: TRBJ1-2
clone size: -
CDR3 protein: CASSRTTGLYGYTF
CDR3 DNA: TGTGCCAGTAGTAGAACGACAGGGCTCTATGGCTACACCTTC